This entry lists 29 T cell receptor beta chains sequenced from one sample in a study of cytomegalovirus exposure and HLA in healthy donors. The PCR contained 60 Vbeta and 13 Jbeta primers. The table came from immunoSEQ multiplex PCR; TCRdb's copy has only in-frame clones and leaves some out. Of some 130,000 clones listed, approximately 74% are singletons. The sequencing input was PBMCs. The source of these receptors is a male donor in good health and CMV-seronegative.

The sample holds a few counts of this clone. The chain combines TRBV4-1 with TRBJ1-2; 7 bases align to TRBD1. The CDR3 spans 16 residues. The trim removed 1 base at V and 6 bases at J, leaving 11 bases unmatched. CDR1 and CDR2 (germline): MGHRA, YSYEKL. CDR3 nucleotide sequence: TGCGCCAGCAGCCAAGTACGTCTCGGGCAGGGGGATGGCTACACCTTC. This gives the protein CASSQVRLGQGDGYTF.

The chain combines TRBV27 with TRBJ2-1; 7 nucleotides match TRBD1. V lost 3 bases and J lost 5; bases outside the gene matches: 7. The CDR3 has 15 residues. Germline-derived CDR1 and CDR2 are MNHEY and SMNVEV (reference sequence). CDR3 region: CASSFSGTANNEQFF. The CDR3 DNA reads TGTGCCAGCAGTTTTTCCGGGACAGCCAACAATGAGCAGTTCTTC.

The chain combines TRBV7-6 with TRBJ1-5; D possibly corresponds to TRBD1 (6 bases). Per the germline V gene, CDR1 is SGHVS and CDR2 is FNYEAQ. This CDR3 region has 15 residues. Deletions cut 2 bases from V and 4 bases from J, with 12 bases between. CDR3 residues: CASSLLQGWNQPQHF. The CDR3 nucleotides are TGTGCCAGCAGCTTATTACAGGGATGGAATCAGCCCCAGCATTTT.

This clone is medium-sized within its sample. The chain joins TRBV5-5 to TRBJ2-7; D ambiguous. Trimming removed 4 bases at V and 12 bases at J, with 20 bases between. CDR1 and CDR2 (germline): SGHKS, YYEKEE (reference sequence). The CDR3 totals 13 residues. The CDR3 spells CASSPGQQSSAYF. CDR3 in DNA: TGTGCCAGCAGCCCCGGTCAGCAATCAAGCGCGTACTTC.

The V and J genes are TRBV5-6 and TRBJ2-5; TRBD2 matches 14 bases. There are 17 residues in the CDR3. From germline, CDR1 is SGHDT and CDR2 YYEEEE. Unmatched junction bases numbered 7, after V lost 1 base and J lost 5 bases. For the CDR3, the DNA is TGTGCCAGCAGCTTGTGGCCCAGGACTAGCGGGAGGGAGACCCAGTACTTC. Translated: CASSLWPRTSGRETQYF.

J is TRBJ2-7 and V is TRBV9, with 7 bases aligning to TRBD2. CDR3 length equals 15 residues. CDR1 and CDR2 (germline): SGDLS, YYNGEE. Germline trimming cut 4 bases from V and 3 bases from J; bases unmatched to any gene: 10. The CDR3 sequence is CASSPSLSGGYEQYF. As DNA, the CDR3 is TGTGCCAGCAGCCCTAGTCTGTCGGGAGGCTACGAGCAGTACTTC.

The genes are TRBV10-2 and TRBJ2-7; TRBD2 matches at 8 bases. J lost 1 base, V lost 2 bases, and 4 bases had no gene match. Germline assignment: CDR1 WSHSY and CDR2 SAAADI. The CDR3 sequence is 15 residues long. The CDR3 DNA reads TGCGCCAGCAGTGAGGCGGGGGGAAGATCCTACGAGCAGTACTTC. Its protein is CASSEAGGRSYEQYF.

This clone was seen a handful of times. The chain uses TRBV5-1 and TRBJ1-5, with 12 bases aligning to TRBD1. Germline CDR1 reads SGHRS; CDR2 reads YFSETQ. The CDR3 spans 18 residues. Germline trimming cut 1 base from V and 1 base from J; bases unmatched to any gene: 6. Here the CDR3 reads CASSLLGQGARSNQPQHF. The DNA for the CDR3 is TGCGCCAGCAGCTTGCTGGGACAGGGGGCGCGGAGCAATCAGCCCCAGCATTTT. The whole variable domain, remainder taken from reference TRBV5-1 and TRBJ1-5, is KAGVTQTPRYLIKTRGQQVTLSCSPISGHRSVSWYQQTPGQGLQFLFEYFSETQRNKGNFPGRFSGRQFSNSRSEMNVSTLELGDSALYLCASSLLGQGARSNQPQHFGDGTRLSIL.

In regard to this clone: The junction shows a germline mismatch at one end, possibly a read error. The sample carries other DNA sequences with the same CDR3. The chain carries TRBV7-2 and TRBJ1-1; no firm D call. The CDR3 totals 14 residues. The germline CDR1 and CDR2 sequences are SGHTA and FQGNSA. This CDR3 reads CASSSGIRNTEAFF. The CDR3 nucleotides read TGTGCCAGCAGCTCCGGGATTCGGAACACTGAAGCCTTCTTT.

In its sample, this clone was seen a few times. The chain carries TRBV28 and TRBJ2-4, with D maybe TRBD2 (6 bases). CDR1 MDHEN and CDR2 SYDVKM come from the germline V gene. V was cut by 6 bases and J by 7 bases, with 22 bases left in between. The CDR3 sequence is 16 residues long. The CDR3 spells CASSPTPGGLSNIQYF. The CDR3 DNA follows: TGTGCCAGCAGCCCGACACCTGGGGGGTTGTCGAACATTCAGTACTTC. Full variable domain (missing parts from reference TRBV28 and TRBJ2-4): DVKVTQSSRYLVKRTGEKVFLECVQDMDHENMFWYRQDPGLGLRLIYFSYDVKMKEKGDIPEGYSVSREKKERFSLILESASTNQTSMYLCASSPTPGGLSNIQYFGAGTRLSVL.

The chain employs TRBV28 and TRBJ1-2; the match to TRBD1 covers 9 bases. In germline, CDR1 is MDHEN, CDR2 SYDVKM. V was clipped by 5 bases and J by 8 bases; unmatched bases: 21. The CDR3 loop spans 18 amino acids. CDR3 loop: CASSPTEGQGLSVRGYTF. CDR3 nucleotides: TGTGCCAGCAGTCCAACAGAAGGACAGGGGTTATCTGTGCGGGGCTACACCTTC.

This chain uses TRBV20-1 with TRBJ1-6; no firm D call. There are 10 residues in the CDR3. The V and J ends lost 3 bases and 11 bases respectively, with 5 bases between them. CDR1 DFQATT and CDR2 SNEGSKA come from the germline V gene (reference sequence). The CDR3 loop is CSASGAPLHF. Written as DNA, the CDR3 is TGCAGTGCTAGCGGTGCACCCCTCCACTTT.

The chain uses TRBV2 and TRBJ2-1; the match to TRBD2 covers 13 bases. V lost 6 bases and J lost 15; bases outside the gene matches: 14. CDR3 length equals 15 residues. Germline assignment: CDR1 SNHLY and CDR2 FYNNEI. This CDR3 reads CASRATSGGATMVFF. The CDR3, as DNA: TGTGCCAGCAGGGCCACTAGCGGGGGGGCAACGATGGTGTTCTTC.

The genes are TRBV7-9 and TRBJ2-5; no clear D gene. The CDR3 length is 14 residues. Trimming took off 1 base at V and 2 bases at J, with 8 bases between the two ends. Germline V CDR1 and CDR2: SEHNR, FQNEAQ (reference sequence). The chain's CDR3 is CASSLESRQETQYF. CDR3 nucleotide sequence: TGTGCCAGCAGCTTAGAATCCCGGCAAGAGACCCAGTACTTC.

The chain carries TRBV7-2 and TRBJ2-1; the D is unclear. This CDR3 has 15 amino acids. Germline assignment: CDR1 SGHTA and CDR2 FQGNSA. V was trimmed by 2 bases and J by 0 bases, leaving 8 bases between them. DNA of the CDR3: TGTGCCAGCAGCTTACACCGCAGCTCCTACAATGAGCAGTTCTTC. This gives the protein CASSLHRSSYNEQFF.

In its sample, this clone was seen a few times. This sequence joins TRBV19 and TRBJ1-6, with 7 bases aligning to TRBD1. CDR3 length: 16 amino acids. The ends lost 5 bases at V and 9 bases at J; junction bases unmatched: 13. Looked up from germline, CDR1 is LNHDA and CDR2 is SQIVND (reference sequence). CDR3: CASSARDRFSGSPLHF. CDR3 nucleotide sequence: TGTGCCAGTAGTGCCCGGGACAGATTTTCCGGTTCACCCCTCCACTTT.

The V and J genes are TRBV28 and TRBJ1-4, with 9 positions matching TRBD1. With 6 bases clipped from V and 7 bases from J, the junction kept 6 bases outside the gene matches. Germline CDR1 is MDHEN and CDR2 is SYDVKM. The CDR3 consists of 14 residues. CDR3 sequence: CASSNRGLSEKLFF. CDR3 nucleotides: TGTGCCAGCAGCAACAGGGGGCTGAGTGAAAAACTGTTTTTT. Full variable domain (rest looked up from reference TRBV28 and TRBJ1-4): DVKVTQSSRYLVKRTGEKVFLECVQDMDHENMFWYRQDPGLGLRLIYFSYDVKMKEKGDIPEGYSVSREKKERFSLILESASTNQTSMYLCASSNRGLSEKLFFGSGTQLSVL.

This clone was counted between two and nine times. The J gene is TRBJ2-7, the V gene TRBV11-2; 9 bases are shared with TRBD2. This CDR3 is 16 amino acids long. The V segment lost 5 bases and the J segment 0 bases; nucleotides outside the gene matches: 8. Looked up from germline, CDR1 is SGHAT and CDR2 is FQNNGV. For the CDR3, the DNA is TGTGCCAGCAGCCAAAATAGCGGGGGACTCTCCTACGAGCAGTACTTC. Protein sequence: CASSQNSGGLSYEQYF.

The rearrangement uses TRBV9 and TRBJ2-5, with 7 bases aligning to TRBD1. This CDR3 has 14 residues. Unmatched junction bases numbered 3, after V lost 4 bases and J lost 0 bases. CDR1 SGDLS and CDR2 YYNGEE come from the germline V gene. The CDR3 sequence: CASSLGGYQETQYF. The CDR3 nucleotides read TGTGCCAGCAGCCTAGGGGGCTACCAAGAGACCCAGTACTTC.

V gene TRBV6-1 combines with J gene TRBJ2-3, with unresolved D. V was clipped by 6 bases and J by 6 bases, with 16 bases between them. The CDR3 has 14 residues. In germline, CDR1 is MNHNS, CDR2 SASEGT. CDR3 amino acids: CASSPGSTLDTQYF. Written as DNA, the CDR3 is TGTGCCAGCAGCCCCGGGTCTACTTTGGATACGCAGTATTTT.

This clone has just one count. V and J are TRBV5-4 and TRBJ2-5; 8 nucleotides match TRBD1. V lost 2 bases to trimming and J lost 5 bases; unmatched junction nucleotides: 5. This CDR3 contains 14 residues. The germline V gene has CDR1 SGHNT and CDR2 YYREEE (reference sequence). The CDR3 DNA reads TGTGCCAGCAGCTTCGGACAGGGTGAGGAGACCCAGTACTTC. Protein product: CASSFGQGEETQYF.

This chain links TRBV7-2 with TRBJ1-2, with D perhaps TRBD1 (6 bases). Germline V gene data show CDR1 as SGHTA and CDR2 as FQGNSA. Trimming pared 1 base from V and 2 bases from J, leaving 14 bases between. The CDR3 runs to 16 residues. The DNA of the CDR3 is TGTGCCAGCAGCTTAGATCCCCAGGGGCGGAACTATGGCTACACCTTC. Residues: CASSLDPQGRNYGYTF.

J is TRBJ2-5 and V is TRBV6-5; 13 nucleotides agree with TRBD2. Germline values: CDR1 MNHEY, CDR2 SVGAGI. With 11 bases clipped from V and 2 bases from J, the junction kept 5 bases outside the gene matches. The CDR3 is made up of 14 amino acids. CDR3 nucleotide sequence: TGTGCCGCCGGGACTAGCGGGAATCAAGAGACCCAGTACTTC. Encoded protein: CAAGTSGNQETQYF.

The rearrangement joins TRBV9 to TRBJ1-1; D call uncertain. V was pared by 3 bases and J by 4 bases, with 16 bases between. Germline V gives CDR1 SGDLS, CDR2 YYNGEE. The CDR3 totals 15 residues. CDR3 sequence reads: CASSASRVSSTEAFF. CDR3 DNA sequence: TGTGCCAGCAGCGCATCGAGGGTTTCGAGCACTGAAGCTTTCTTT.

This clone was seen a handful of times. This chain joins TRBV5-1 and TRBJ2-6, with TRBD1 identical over 11 bases. V lost 4 bases, J lost 0 bases, and 6 bases stayed unmatched. There are 18 residues in the CDR3. Germline values: CDR1 SGHRS, CDR2 YFSETQ. The CDR3 spells CASSRDGTGGSGANVLTF. Written as DNA, the CDR3 is TGCGCCAGCAGCAGGGATGGGACAGGGGGCTCTGGGGCCAACGTCCTGACTTTC.

Only a few counts were recorded for this clone. The V call is TRBV20-1, the J call TRBJ1-1; D is uncertain. The V end was cut by 6 bases, the J end by 2 bases, with 7 bases between. Germline-derived CDR1 and CDR2 are DFQATT and SNEGSKA (reference sequence). The CDR3 extends over 11 amino acids. CDR3 DNA: TGCAGTGCACTTCAAAACACTGAAGCTTTCTTT. Encoded protein: CSALQNTEAFF.

This chain uses TRBV7-6 with TRBJ2-5, with 7 bases lining up with TRBD1. Germline CDR1 and CDR2: SGHVS and FNYEAQ. The CDR3 contains 13 residues. Germline trimming cut 5 bases from V and 9 bases from J; bases unmatched to any gene: 9. The CDR3 DNA follows: TGTGCCAGCAGCCCCGGGACAGAGGGGGCCCAGTACTTC. The encoded protein is CASSPGTEGAQYF.

V gene TRBV6-1 combines with J gene TRBJ2-1; 13 positions match TRBD2. Germline V gene sequence: CDR1 MNHNS, CDR2 SASEGT. The CDR3 is 15 amino acids. Trimming removed 7 bases from V and 9 bases from J; junction bases left unmatched: 9. CDR3 residues: CASNQWTSGSGEQFF. In DNA form, the CDR3 reads TGTGCCAGCAACCAATGGACTAGCGGGAGCGGTGAGCAGTTCTTC.

The chain carries TRBV9 and TRBJ2-7, with D perhaps TRBD2 (5 bases). CDR1 is SGDLS, CDR2 YYNGEE, per germline. The V and J ends lost 2 bases and 4 bases respectively, with 13 bases between them. This CDR3 comprises 14 residues. This chain's CDR3 is CASSVVLPGYEQYF. In DNA, the CDR3 is TGTGCCAGCAGCGTCGTCCTCCCGGGGTACGAGCAGTACTTC.